The rows below give T cell receptor beta chains drawn from one sample of a study of post-analysis software for immune sequencing data. Using its own MiXCR run on the PCR reads, TCRdb lists one record per CDR3 protein. Here the sample spans roughly 180,000 distinct CDR3 sequences, over 25% being singletons. Sample: blood. The receptors originated from a girl aged 10 to 17 with multiple sclerosis. CDR3s include the opening cysteine and the closing phenylalanine or tryptophan. The D gene is left open where the match is weak. Expanded clones are given a class, and other clones once, few, many or no size at all.

J gene	clone size	D gene	V gene	CDR3 protein	CDR3 DNA
TRBJ2-7	few	TRBD2	TRBV18	CASSPTSGQSYEQYF	TGTGCCAGCTCACCAACTAGCGGGCAGAGCTACGAGCAGTACTTC
TRBJ1-1	.	.	TRBV5-1	CASSLRALPPVMNTEAFF	TGCGCCAGCAGCTTGCGGGCACTTCCCCCGGTTATGAACACTGAAGCTTTCTTT
TRBJ2-1	.	TRBD2	TRBV28	CASSLRGLGLAVTNEQFF	TGTGCCAGCAGTTTAAGGGGTTTAGGACTAGCGGTGACGAATGAGCAGTTCTTC
TRBJ2-5	.	.	TRBV25-1	CASNGLQETQYF	TGTGCCAGCAACGGACTACAAGAGACCCAGTACTTC
TRBJ2-1	.	.	TRBV9	CASSVGFNEQFF	TGTGCCAGCAGCGTAGGCTTCAATGAGCAGTTCTTC
TRBJ1-1	few	.	TRBV19	CASSIEEDTEAFF	TGTGCCAGTAGTATAGAAGAGGACACTGAAGCTTTCTTT
TRBJ2-1	few	TRBD2	TRBV19	CASTGSGINEQFF	TGTGCCAGTACCGGGAGCGGGATCAATGAGCAGTTCTTC
TRBJ2-6	.	.	TRBV12-3/TRBV12-4	CASSPFPAGANVLTF	TGTGCCAGCAGCCCCTTTCCAGCTGGGGCCAACGTCCTGACTTTC
TRBJ1-2	few	.	TRBV20-1	CSARTGGAVGYGYTF	TGCAGTGCACGGACCGGGGGCGCGGTGGGCTATGGCTACACCTTC
TRBJ2-7	.	.	TRBV14	CASSHKFLGYAYEQYF	TGTGCCAGCAGCCATAAGTTTCTGGGATACGCCTACGAGCAGTACTTC
TRBJ2-1	few	.	TRBV28	CASSPPSAYNEQFF	TGTGCCAGCAGTCCCCCGAGTGCGTACAATGAGCAGTTCTTC
TRBJ2-1	few	TRBD2	TRBV7-8	CASSVTSGSSDEQFF	TGTGCCAGCAGCGTAACTAGCGGGAGTAGCGATGAGCAGTTCTTC
TRBJ2-5	few	.	TRBV11-3	CASSLDLGETQYF	TGTGCCAGCAGCTTAGATCTGGGAGAGACCCAGTACTTC
TRBJ2-1	.	TRBD2	TRBV15	CATSRGTSAHNEQFF	TGTGCCACCAGCAGAGGGACTAGCGCCCACAATGAGCAGTTCTTC
TRBJ1-1	.	TRBD1	TRBV7-8	CASSLVTGGQGATEAFF	TGTGCCAGCAGCTTAGTTACGGGGGGACAGGGGGCGACTGAAGCTTTCTTT
TRBJ1-1	.	.	TRBV27	CASSLLFLGLPNTEAFF	TGTGCCAGCAGTTTATTGTTCCTGGGGTTACCGAACACTGAAGCTTTCTTT
TRBJ2-7	many	TRBD2	TRBV7-9	CASMGSGRVDEQYF	TGTGCCAGCATGGGAAGCGGGAGGGTCGACGAGCAGTACTTC
TRBJ2-5	.	.	TRBV20-1	CSAPWTAQETQYF	TGCAGTGCTCCTTGGACAGCGCAAGAGACCCAGTACTTC
TRBJ2-1	many	TRBD1	TRBV20-1	CSAYRTGNEQFF	TGCAGTGCTTACAGGACAGGCAATGAGCAGTTCTTC
TRBJ1-4	.	.	TRBV7-2	CASSPMRSEKLFF	TGTGCCAGCAGCCCGATGAGGAGTGAAAAACTGTTTTTT